The 23 T cell receptor beta chains below come from one sample, sequenced in a study of human T cells and chemical hapten exposure. TCRdb re-analysed the RACE reads in MiXCR, keeping a single row per CDR3 protein. This table has over 70,000 distinct CDR3 sequences, about 9.9% appearing once. Regarding time point: patch test 2, 6 weeks after DPC sensitization. Treatment here: therapeutic diphenylcyclopropenone sensitization with weekly scalp DPC. The sample consisted of whole blood, taken in connection with sensitization to the hapten diphenylcyclopropenone (DPC). Receptor source: a man between 18 and 35 years old with alopecia areata. Some clones in this sample may be carry-over from other donors' samples.

The V gene is TRBV5-6, the J gene TRBJ2-2; TRBD1 matches at 10 bases. After removal of 0 bases from V and 3 bases from J, the junction contained 5 bases not matched to a gene. The CDR3 is made up of 17 amino acids. Germline lookup yields CDR1 SGHDT and CDR2 YYEEEE. CDR3 nucleotides: TGTGCCAGCAGCTTGGAAGTGGGACAGGGGTACACCGGGGAGCTGTTTTTT. Protein product: CASSLEVGQGYTGELFF.

The chain is built from TRBV27 and TRBJ2-7; D is unresolved. The CDR3 covers 14 residues. Germline lookup yields CDR1 MNHEY and CDR2 SMNVEV (reference sequence). Trimming took off 0 bases at V and 2 bases at J, with 8 bases between the two ends. The CDR3 protein is CASSLSSETYEQYF. The CDR3 nucleotides are TGTGCCAGCAGTTTATCTTCAGAGACCTACGAGCAGTACTTC.

Ten or more counts support this clonotype. The chain recombines TRBV18 with TRBJ2-2; D is ambiguous. The CDR3 is 15 amino acids. With 2 bases removed from V and 4 bases from J, the gap between germline ends came to 11 bases. Per germline, CDR1 KGHSH and CDR2 LQKENI. The CDR3 sequence: CASSPTETLTGELFF. The CDR3 coding sequence is TGTGCCAGCTCACCAACAGAAACACTCACCGGGGAGCTGTTTTTT.

This clonotype came up many times. The gene calls are TRBV11-2 and TRBJ2-7, with D unclear. CDR3 size: 12 residues. Trimming stripped 6 bases from V and 5 bases from J, with 11 bases between. CDR1 is SGHAT and CDR2 is FQNNGV in the germline V gene. CDR3 nucleotide sequence: TGTGCCAGCAGAAGAAGGGTCCACGAGCAGTACTTC. Translating gives CASRRRVHEQYF.

The V call is TRBV29-1, the J call TRBJ2-5, with D tentatively TRBD1 or TRBD2 (7 bases each). The V gene's germline CDR1 is SQVTM and CDR2 ANQGSEA. V lost 7 bases and J 3 bases, leaving 15 bases between the germline ends. The CDR3 is made up of 13 amino acids. The CDR3 DNA sequence: TGCAGCGGAGGGACTACAGGGGAAGAGACCCAGTACTTC. As protein: CSGGTTGEETQYF.

The chain carries TRBV10-3 and TRBJ2-7; 7 bases are a match to TRBD1. J gave up 2 bases and V 11 bases, and 3 bases lay outside the gene matches. The germline V gene has CDR1 ENHRY and CDR2 SYGVKD. The length of the CDR3 is 11 residues. CDR3 protein: CAHGTAYEQYV. The CDR3 DNA is TGTGCCCACGGGACAGCCTACGAGCAGTACGTC.

The gene calls are TRBV7-6 and TRBJ1-3; D ambiguous. Trimming pared 2 bases from V and 0 bases from J, leaving 17 bases between. Germline CDR1 SGHVS, CDR2 FNYEAQ. The CDR3 totals 18 residues. The CDR3 region is CASSLTALSTSSGNTIYF. The CDR3 DNA is TGTGCCAGCAGCTTAACCGCTCTGAGCACCTCCTCTGGAAACACCATATATTTT. Based on the CDR3 plus reference TRBV7-6 and TRBJ1-3, the full variable domain is GAGVSQSPRYKVTKRGQDVALRCDPISGHVSLYWYRQALGQGPEFLTYFNYEAQQDKSGLPNDRFSAERPEGSISTLTIQRTEQRDSAMYRCASSLTALSTSSGNTIYFGEGSWLTVV.

This chain's CDR3 is CASSPLSKDTEAFF. CDR3 DNA: TGTGCCAGCTCACCTTTGTCCAAGGACACTGAAGCTTTCTTT. This chain joins TRBV18 and TRBJ1-1; D not resolved. There are 14 residues in the CDR3. Trimming cost V 3 bases and J 3 bases, with 11 bases left between them. The germline V gene has CDR1 KGHSH and CDR2 LQKENI.

In its sample, this clonotype was seen many times. The rearrangement joins TRBV11-2 to TRBJ1-4, with 10 bases fitting TRBD1. The V gene's germline CDR1 is SGHAT and CDR2 FQNNGV. The CDR3 has 16 amino acids. With 5 bases clipped from V and 3 bases from J, the junction kept 6 bases outside the gene matches. DNA of the CDR3: TGTGCCAGCAGCCCCCGTGGGACAGGGGCTAATGAAAAACTGTTTTTT. Translating gives CASSPRGTGANEKLFF.

This clonotype has just a few counts. V usage is TRBV28 and J usage is TRBJ2-3; tentatively, D is TRBD1 (5 bases). CDR1 is MDHEN and CDR2 is SYDVKM in the germline V gene. V shed 8 bases and J shed 1 base, with 16 bases lying between them. The CDR3 spans 15 residues. For the CDR3, the DNA is TGTGCCAGCTCGAGTAGGGGTTTCGGCACAGATACGCAGTATTTT. Encoded protein: CASSSRGFGTDTQYF.

This clonotype was detected ten times or more. This chain uses TRBV27 with TRBJ2-3, with TRBD2 matching over 9 bases. V was clipped by 3 bases and J by 5 bases; unmatched bases: 6. The CDR3 spans 15 residues. Germline lookup yields CDR1 MNHEY and CDR2 SMNVEV (reference sequence). The CDR3 nucleotides read TGTGCCAGCAGTTTGGTCAGCGGGGGGCAAGATACGCAGTATTTT. Encoded protein: CASSLVSGGQDTQYF.

CDR3: CASSLSREPQHF. The CDR3 region has the DNA TGTGCCAGCAGCTTAAGTAGGGAGCCCCAGCATTTT. The V gene is TRBV7-2, the J gene TRBJ1-5; D unclear. Germline V lookup: CDR1 SGHTA, CDR2 FQGNSA. Trimming removed 2 bases from V and 8 bases from J, with 7 bases in between. CDR3 length equals 12 residues.

This clonotype was counted many times. The chain couples TRBV11-2 to TRBJ2-1, with D perhaps TRBD2 (5 bases). V was shortened by 0 bases and J by 8 bases, with 11 bases between the two germline ends. The germline gives CDR1 SGHAT, CDR2 FQNNGV. The CDR3 consists of 14 residues. CDR3 in DNA: TGTGCCAGCAGCTTAGAGGAACTAGACGATGAGCAGTTCTTC. Translated, it gives CASSLEELDDEQFF. The whole variable domain, remainder taken from reference TRBV11-2 and TRBJ2-1, is EAGVAQSPRYKIIEKRQSVAFWCNPISGHATLYWYQQILGQGPKLLIQFQNNGVVDDSQLPKDRFSAERLKGVDSTLKIQPAKLEDSAVYLCASSLEELDDEQFFGPGTRLTVL.

This clonotype was recorded at least ten times. The chain joins TRBV7-9 to TRBJ2-2, with D unclear. The CDR3 contains 13 residues. Trimming shortened V by 6 bases and J by 0 bases, and 5 bases separated the two germline ends. The germline V gene has CDR1 SEHNR and CDR2 FQNEAQ (reference sequence). The CDR3 protein is CASSPANTGELFF. As DNA, the CDR3 is TGTGCCAGCAGTCCAGCGAACACCGGGGAGCTGTTTTTT.

The chain is built from TRBV7-3 and TRBJ1-2, with D perhaps TRBD1 (5 bases). The CDR3 totals 18 residues. Germline values: CDR1 SGHTA, CDR2 FQGTGA. The V and J ends lost 0 bases and 4 bases respectively, with 21 bases between them. CDR3 in amino acids: CASSLTPGPRETLYGYTF. In DNA form, the CDR3 reads TGTGCCAGCAGCTTAACGCCCGGCCCCAGGGAAACTCTCTATGGCTACACCTTC.

Worth noting for this clonotype: The CDR3 end shows no conserved phenylalanine or tryptophan, and so a read error is likely. The rearrangement uses TRBV12-3 or TRBV12-4 and TRBJ1-1, with TRBD1 matching over 7 bases. J gave up 0 bases and V 7 bases, and 8 bases lay outside the gene matches. The CDR3 is 15 amino acids. The CDR3 sequence is CASTLKGGMNTEAFI. The CDR3 DNA sequence: TGTGCCAGCACCCTCAAAGGGGGCATGAACACTGAAGCTTTCATT.

This clonotype was found a few times. The chain combines TRBV9 with TRBJ1-6; D gene uncertain. V dropped 4 bases and J dropped 5 bases, with 10 bases sitting between them. CDR3 length: 14 residues. Germline values: CDR1 SGDLS, CDR2 YYNGEE. CDR3 sequence: CASSNRANNSPLHF. The CDR3 DNA sequence: TGTGCCAGCAGCAATAGGGCTAATAATTCACCCCTCCACTTT.

This sequence joins TRBV7-6 and TRBJ1-6, with D possibly TRBD1 on 6 matching bases. CDR3 length: 18 amino acids. From germline, CDR1 is SGHVS and CDR2 FNYEAQ. The V end was cut by 0 bases, the J end by 0 bases, with 12 bases between. CDR3 in amino acids: CASSLAPGGSSYNSPLHF. The CDR3 DNA follows: TGTGCCAGCAGCTTAGCGCCTGGGGGCAGCTCCTATAATTCACCCCTCCACTTT. The whole variable domain, filled in from reference TRBV7-6 and TRBJ1-6, reads GAGVSQSPRYKVTKRGQDVALRCDPISGHVSLYWYRQALGQGPEFLTYFNYEAQQDKSGLPNDRFSAERPEGSISTLTIQRTEQRDSAMYRCASSLAPGGSSYNSPLHFGNGTRLTVT.

V gene TRBV20-1 combines with J gene TRBJ1-2; TRBD1 might be the D (5 bases). Germline loops: CDR1 DFQATT, CDR2 SNEGSKA (reference sequence). The CDR3 consists of 13 residues. Trimming stripped 4 bases from V and 4 bases from J, with 13 bases between. The CDR3 nucleotides are TGCAGTGCTACAAGGGAGGGGCTCTATGGCTACACCTTC. This encodes CSATREGLYGYTF.

The gene calls are TRBV11-2 and TRBJ2-7; 15 bases agree with TRBD2. The CDR3 length is 18 residues. Losses at the gene ends were 4 bases for V and 3 bases for J; bases not matched to a gene: 10. In germline, CDR1 is SGHAT, CDR2 FQNNGV. CDR3 protein: CASSSSGTSGGSFYEQYF. CDR3 DNA sequence: TGTGCCAGCAGCTCTTCCGGGACTAGCGGGGGGAGTTTCTACGAGCAGTACTTC.

In this sample, this clonotype turned up many times. This chain connects TRBV20-1 to TRBJ1-5; the D gene is possibly TRBD1 (5 bases). The CDR3 spans 16 residues. Germline V gene lookup returns CDR1 DFQATT and CDR2 SNEGSKA (reference sequence). With 3 bases removed from V and 1 base from J, the gap between germline ends came to 16 bases. CDR3 amino acids: CSARVGEELSNQPQHF. The DNA for the CDR3 is TGCAGTGCTAGGGTGGGGGAAGAACTAAGCAATCAGCCCCAGCATTTT.

This clonotype was recorded at least ten times. The rearrangement joins TRBV7-8 to TRBJ1-2; D may be TRBD1 (5 bases). CDR3 length: 13 residues. CDR1 is SGHVS and CDR2 is FQNEAQ in the germline V gene. V lost 1 base and J lost 8, with 11 bases in between. The CDR3 DNA is TGTGCCAGCAGCTTAGACCGGGGGAAAGGCTACACCTTC. This translates into CASSLDRGKGYTF.

The J gene is TRBJ2-1, the V gene TRBV21-1; the D call in the table, TRBD1, was not verified against the DNA. TRBV21-1 is designated a pseudogene. This CDR3 comprises 16 residues. In nucleotides, the CDR3 is TGTGCCAGCAGCAAGAGGGGGGCAATGGGTTCCAATGAGCAGTTCTTC. This sequence encodes CASSKRGAMGSNEQFF.